The next 12 T cell receptor beta chains were all read from a single sample in a study of CD8+CD57+ T cells in acquired aplastic anemia. Profiles of TCR beta VDJ and CDR3 were generated from a genomic DNA template. TCRdb fed the reads into MiXCR, producing one record per CDR3 protein. The sample shows 350,000 to 450,000 distinct CDR3 sequences, approximately 70% of them seen only once. Sequenced material: sorted CD4+, CD8+, or CD8+CD57+ T cells (not recorded which) from PBMCs. These receptors were obtained from a human donor in good health, serving as a control.

This clonotype was seen ten or more times. V usage is TRBV5-1 and J usage is TRBJ2-7, with a possible D match to TRBD1 (5 bases). Trimming shortened V by 4 bases and J by 3 bases, and 14 bases separated the two germline ends. Germline lookup yields CDR1 SGHRS and CDR2 YFSETQ. This CDR3 has 14 amino acids. CDR3 loop: CASSVQGRGYEQYF. The CDR3, as DNA: TGCGCCAGCAGCGTTCAGGGAAGAGGCTACGAGCAGTACTTC.

With regard to this clonotype: A junction boundary mismatches the germline segment, possibly from a read error. V is TRBV11-2 and J is TRBJ2-2, with 13 bases aligning to TRBD2. The CDR3 covers 16 residues. Germline CDR1 SGHAT, CDR2 FQNNGV. The chain's CDR3 is CASSLWTSGGTGELFF. The CDR3 DNA is TGTGCTAGCAGCCTCTGGACTAGCGGGGGAACCGGGGAGCTGTTTTTT.

The count of this clonotype is one. One junction end does not reproduce the germline sequence, and a read error may be involved. The V call is TRBV7-2, the J call TRBJ1-6; D call uncertain. The CDR3 is 14 amino acids. Germline values: CDR1 SGHTA, CDR2 FQGNSA. Here the CDR3 reads CASSPKALKTQYFF. The CDR3 DNA follows: TGTGCCAGCAGCCCCAAAGCTCTAAAGACCCAGTACTTCTTT.

The count of this clonotype is one. This chain uses TRBV5-6 with TRBJ1-2; D gene unclear. CDR3 length: 13 residues. Trimming removed 3 bases at V and 3 bases at J, with 9 bases between. Germline V gene data show CDR1 as SGHDT and CDR2 as YYEEEE. The CDR3 DNA is TGTGCCAGCAGCTCCGCCTCACACTATGGCTACACCTTC. Translating gives CASSSASHYGYTF.

The gene calls are TRBV6-5 and TRBJ1-5; 10 nucleotides match TRBD1. V dropped 8 bases and J dropped 1; count of bases not matched to a gene: 2. Germline V gene lookup returns CDR1 MNHEY and CDR2 SVGAGI. The CDR3 sequence is 14 residues long. CDR3 sequence: CASGGQGSNQPQHF. DNA for the CDR3: TGTGCCAGCGGGGGACAGGGGAGCAATCAGCCCCAGCATTTT.

Many counts were recorded for this clonotype. The chain recombines TRBV5-1 with TRBJ1-3; 8 bases are shared with TRBD1. The germline gives CDR1 SGHRS, CDR2 YFSETQ. The junction had 5 bases not matched to a gene; V was cut back by 3 bases and J by 0 bases. The length of the CDR3 is 16 residues. The DNA for the CDR3 is TGCGCCAGCAGCTCCGGGACAGGAATCTCTGGAAACACCATATATTTT. It is translated as CASSSGTGISGNTIYF.

This clonotype showed up many times. The chain joins TRBV6-1 to TRBJ2-7, with TRBD1 matching 10 bases. The CDR3 consists of 15 residues. Germline loops: CDR1 MNHNS, CDR2 SASEGT. The J segment lost 1 base and the V segment lost 10 bases, leaving 10 bases of the junction unmatched. Here the CDR3 reads CATTTGGGVSYEQYF. The CDR3 bases are TGTGCCACTACGACAGGGGGCGGGGTATCCTACGAGCAGTACTTC.

Regarding this clonotype: The conserved closing phenylalanine or tryptophan is absent in this CDR3, likely reflecting a read error. Because the CDR3's place on the DNA is in doubt, the DNA is left out and the CDR3 is given as listed by TCRdb. CDR3: CASRHNRTENTEAGQ. V is TRBV2 and J is TRBJ1-1; TRBD1 reflects the table's D call only, with no check against the DNA. CDR1 is SNHLY and CDR2 is FYNNEI in the germline V gene. Including both end residues, the CDR3 is 15 amino acids long.

As for this clonotype: At one end, the junction sequence differs from germline, possibly due to a read error. The chain combines TRBV7-8 with TRBJ1-2; D remains unclear. CDR1 is SGHVS and CDR2 is FQNEAQ in the germline V gene. This CDR3 has 15 residues. For the CDR3, the DNA is TGTGCTAGCAGCTTAAGAATAGTTAATAACTATACCAAAACCTTC. Residues: CASSLRIVNNYTKTF.

The chain's CDR3 is CASSARVGYEQYF. CDR3 sequence (DNA): TGTGCCAGCAGCGCCAGGGTGGGCTACGAGCAGTACTTC. This sequence joins TRBV12-3 or TRBV12-4 and TRBJ2-7, with D tentatively TRBD1 (5 bases). The CDR3 loop spans 13 amino acids. The V end lost 6 bases, the J end lost 3 bases, and 12 bases lay between the germline ends.

The chain uses TRBV7-3 and TRBJ1-1; D is possibly TRBD1 (5 bases). V lost 5 bases to trimming and J lost 8 bases, with 21 bases between them. This CDR3 region has 15 residues. CDR1 is SGHTA, CDR2 FQGTGA, per germline. The CDR3 region is CASSPGRGQAGEAFF. The DNA of the CDR3 is TGTGCCAGCAGCCCTGGGAGGGGCCAAGCCGGGGAAGCTTTCTTT.

This sequence joins TRBV12-3 or TRBV12-4 and TRBJ1-2; no clear D gene. The V and J ends lost 10 bases and 8 bases respectively, with 14 bases between them. The CDR3 sequence is 11 residues long. The DNA for the CDR3 is TGTGCCACCAGCCCTTCGGGCGGCTACACCTTC. This gives the protein CATSPSGGYTF.